The following is a TCR beta chain sequence with its context. This sample was included in a study of preoperative IRX-2 immunotherapy in early breast cancer. Documented treatment: preoperative locoregional IRX-2 cytokine immunotherapy. This phase Ib study tested locoregional IRX-2 cytokine immunotherapy given before surgery. Here immunoSEQ multiplex PCR was the method, and the copy in TCRdb shows in-frame clones only, minus some. This sample carries about 26,000 clones, 85% to 90% of them seen once, and the ten largest clones take 9.8%. The CDR3 extends over 13 amino acids. The V and J ends lost 1 base and 5 bases, in that order; junction bases with no gene match: 2. Germline CDR1 and CDR2: MNHEY and SVGAGI.

Collection took place from a patient treated with IRX-2 immunotherapy. This clonotype was obtained from a human donor with breast cancer. The genes are TRBV6-5 and TRBJ2-7, with 7 bases lining up with TRBD1. CDR3 DNA sequence: TGTGCCAGCAGTTACTTAACAGGGGACGAGCAGTACTTC. It specifies CASSYLTGDEQYF.